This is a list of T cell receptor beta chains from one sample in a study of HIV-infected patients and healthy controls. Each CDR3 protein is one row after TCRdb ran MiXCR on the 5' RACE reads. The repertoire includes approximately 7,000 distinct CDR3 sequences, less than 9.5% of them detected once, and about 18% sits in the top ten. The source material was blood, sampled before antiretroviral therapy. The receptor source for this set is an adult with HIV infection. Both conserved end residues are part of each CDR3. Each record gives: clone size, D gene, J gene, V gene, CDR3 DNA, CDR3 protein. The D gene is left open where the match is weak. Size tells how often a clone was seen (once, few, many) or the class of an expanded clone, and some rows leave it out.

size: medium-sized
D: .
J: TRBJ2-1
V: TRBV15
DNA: TGTGCCACCAGCTCCCCGGCGGAGGGCGAGCAGTTCTTC
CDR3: CATSSPAEGEQFF

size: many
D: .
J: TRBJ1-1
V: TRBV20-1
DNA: TGCAGTTTTTTCCCGCCGGACAGCCCTGGCATAGCTTTCTTT
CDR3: CSFFPPDSPGIAFF

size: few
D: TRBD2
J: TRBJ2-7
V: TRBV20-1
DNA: TGCAGTGCTGATAGCGGGTCCTTATCCTACGAGCAGTACTTC
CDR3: CSADSGSLSYEQYF

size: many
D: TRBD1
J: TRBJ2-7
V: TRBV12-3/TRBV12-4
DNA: TGTGCCAGCAGTCGGACAGGGGCCACCTACGAGCAGTACTTC
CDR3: CASSRTGATYEQYF

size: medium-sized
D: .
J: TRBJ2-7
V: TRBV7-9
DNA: TGTGCCAGCAGCTCACAGGGAAACGAGCAGTACTTC
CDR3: CASSSQGNEQYF

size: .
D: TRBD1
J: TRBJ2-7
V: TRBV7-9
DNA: TGTGCCAGCAGCTTAGACCCGGGACAGGGGTTCAACGAGCAGTACTTC
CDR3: CASSLDPGQGFNEQYF

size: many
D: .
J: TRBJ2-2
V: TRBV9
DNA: TGTGCCAGCAGCGTAGTCCCCACTAGCCCCTGGGGCTTAACCGGGGAGCTGTTTTTT
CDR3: CASSVVPTSPWGLTGELFF

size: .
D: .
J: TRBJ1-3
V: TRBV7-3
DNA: TGTGCCAGCAGCTGGCCGGGGGGGGCCCACACCATATATTTT
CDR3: CASSWPGGAHTIYF

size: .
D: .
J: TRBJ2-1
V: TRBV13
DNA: TGTGCCAGCAGCTTGTCGGGCAGGTCTAATGAGCAGTTCTTC
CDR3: CASSLSGRSNEQFF

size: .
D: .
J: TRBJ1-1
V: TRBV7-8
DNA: TGTGCCAGCAGCTCAATCCCCGAAAGTGAAGCTTTCTTT
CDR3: CASSSIPESEAFF

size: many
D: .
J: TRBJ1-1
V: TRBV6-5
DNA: TGTGCCAGCAGCCCCGCGGGGAGGGTGAACACTGAAGCTTTCTTT
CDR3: CASSPAGRVNTEAFF

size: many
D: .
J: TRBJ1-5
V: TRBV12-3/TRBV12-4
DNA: TGTGCCAGCAGTACCGTCTTGGCTGGTCTTGACAATCAGCCCCAGCATTTT
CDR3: CASSTVLAGLDNQPQHF

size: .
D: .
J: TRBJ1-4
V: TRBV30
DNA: TGTGCCTGGAGTCCCCCCACCGGGACATCCAGACTGTTTTTT
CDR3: CAWSPPTGTSRLFF

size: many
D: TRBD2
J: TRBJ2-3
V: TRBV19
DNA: TGTGCCAGTAGAGATAGGGCGGCGGGAGGACGGCATACGCAGTATTTT
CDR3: CASRDRAAGGRHTQYF

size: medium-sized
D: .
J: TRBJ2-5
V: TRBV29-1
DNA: TGCAGCGTCGGGACGGACCTTGAGACCCAGTACTTC
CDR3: CSVGTDLETQYF

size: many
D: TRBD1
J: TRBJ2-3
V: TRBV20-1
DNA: TGCAGTGCTAGAGACCCAAGAGGGACAGCAACAGATACGCAGTATTTT
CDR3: CSARDPRGTATDTQYF

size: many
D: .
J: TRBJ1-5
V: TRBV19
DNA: TGTGCCAGTAGTATCCCCGGGGTGGCCCAGCATTTT
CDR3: CASSIPGVAQHF

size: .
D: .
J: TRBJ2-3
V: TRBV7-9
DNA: TGTGCCAGCAGCTTAGCGTCGGGGCTCCCCACAGATACGCAGTATTTT
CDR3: CASSLASGLPTDTQYF

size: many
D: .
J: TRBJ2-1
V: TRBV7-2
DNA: TGTGCCAGCAGCTTAGCGGGGGGGCGATCCTACAATGAGCAGTTCTTC
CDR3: CASSLAGGRSYNEQFF

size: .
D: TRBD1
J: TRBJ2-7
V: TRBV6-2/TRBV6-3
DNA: TGTGCCAGCAGTCGAGGGGACAGCGCCTACGAGCAGTACTTC
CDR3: CASSRGDSAYEQYF

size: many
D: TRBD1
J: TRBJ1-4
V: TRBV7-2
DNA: TGTGCCAGCAGCCCCCCAGACAGGGAAGCAACTAATGAAAAACTGTTTTTT
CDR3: CASSPPDREATNEKLFF

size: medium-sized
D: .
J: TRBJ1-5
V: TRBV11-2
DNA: TGTGCCAGCAGCCCGGGGACACCACGCAATCAGCCCCAGCATTTT
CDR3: CASSPGTPRNQPQHF

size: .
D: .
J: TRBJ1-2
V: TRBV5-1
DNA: TGCGCCAGCAGCTTGGGGACAGCCCTCTATGGCTACACCTTC
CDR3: CASSLGTALYGYTF

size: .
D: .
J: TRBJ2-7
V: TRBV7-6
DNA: TGTGCCAGCCCTCCGGGGAGTTTCGACGAGCAGTACTTC
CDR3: CASPPGSFDEQYF

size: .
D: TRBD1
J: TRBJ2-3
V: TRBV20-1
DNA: TGCAGTGCTGCGACTACCGGGACAGAAAGCACAGATACGCAGTATTTT
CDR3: CSAATTGTESTDTQYF

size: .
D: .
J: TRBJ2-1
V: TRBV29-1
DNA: TGCAGCGTTGACGGGGCGACCAATGAGCAGTTCTTC
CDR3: CSVDGATNEQFF

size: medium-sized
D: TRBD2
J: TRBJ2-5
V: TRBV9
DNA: TGTGCCAGCAGCGTTCTAGCGGGAGCCCAAGAGACCCAGTACTTC
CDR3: CASSVLAGAQETQYF

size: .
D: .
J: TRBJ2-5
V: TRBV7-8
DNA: TGTGCCAGCAGCCTAGGGGTCGGCGGCCAAGAGACCCAGTACTTC
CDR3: CASSLGVGGQETQYF

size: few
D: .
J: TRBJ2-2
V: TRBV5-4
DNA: TGTGCCAGCAGCTTGGGCCCAAGTAGGGGAAGTATCAACGGGGAGCTGTTTTTT
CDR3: CASSLGPSRGSINGELFF

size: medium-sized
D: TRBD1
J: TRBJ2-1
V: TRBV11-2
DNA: TGTGCCAGCAGCTTACGGCAGGGGGATAGTGAGCAGTTCTTC
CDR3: CASSLRQGDSEQFF

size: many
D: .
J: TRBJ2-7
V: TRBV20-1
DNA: TGCAGTGCTAGGAAGTTGGAGGGGTCTTCCTACGAGCAGTACTTC
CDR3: CSARKLEGSSYEQYF

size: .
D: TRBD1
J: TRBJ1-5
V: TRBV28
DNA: TGTGCCAACATTCCGACAGGGGGCAAACAGCCCCAGCATTTT
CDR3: CANIPTGGKQPQHF

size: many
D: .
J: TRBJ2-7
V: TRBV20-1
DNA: TGCAGTGTCGGTGGGGAGTACTACGAGCAGTACTTC
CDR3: CSVGGEYYEQYF

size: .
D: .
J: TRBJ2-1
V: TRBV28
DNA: TGTGCCAGCAGCCTCACCTATGAGCAGTTCTTC
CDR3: CASSLTYEQFF

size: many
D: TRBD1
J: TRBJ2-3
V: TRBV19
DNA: TGTGCCAGTAGTACCGACCCATTACGGACAGGGTCCACAGATACGCAGTATTTT
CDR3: CASSTDPLRTGSTDTQYF

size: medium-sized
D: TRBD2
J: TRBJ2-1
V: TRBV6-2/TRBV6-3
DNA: TGTGCCAGCAGTTACTTCTCGGCCGGGGGGGGCGTTTACAATGAGCAGTTCTTC
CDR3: CASSYFSAGGGVYNEQFF

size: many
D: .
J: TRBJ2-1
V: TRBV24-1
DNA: TGTGCCACCAGTGATTATCCCGAAACCGCTTACAATGAGCAGTTCTTC
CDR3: CATSDYPETAYNEQFF

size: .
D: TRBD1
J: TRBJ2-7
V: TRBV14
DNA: TGTGCCAGCAGCCAACTCGGGACAGGGTTCTACGAGCAGTACTTC
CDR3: CASSQLGTGFYEQYF

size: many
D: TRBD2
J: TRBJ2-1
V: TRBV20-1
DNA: TGCAGTGCTGAGGGACTAGCAGCCTACAATGAGCAGTTCTTC
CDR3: CSAEGLAAYNEQFF

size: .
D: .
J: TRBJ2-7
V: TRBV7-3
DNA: TGTGCCAGCAGCTTGGGTCATCCGGGACACCACTACGAGCAGTACTTC
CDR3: CASSLGHPGHHYEQYF

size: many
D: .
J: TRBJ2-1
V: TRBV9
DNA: TGTGCCAGCAGCGTAGTCGGACAGAACTACAATGAGCAGTTCTTC
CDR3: CASSVVGQNYNEQFF

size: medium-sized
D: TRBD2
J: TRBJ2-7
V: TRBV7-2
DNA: TGTGCCAGCAGCTTAGTACTAGCGGGAGTGGATGAGCAGTACTTC
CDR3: CASSLVLAGVDEQYF